Below, 16 T cell receptor beta chains from the same sample are listed, as sequenced in a study of patients and donors after allogeneic stem cell transplantation. Using its own MiXCR run on the RT-PCR reads, TCRdb lists one record per CDR3 protein. The repertoire has approximately 150,000 distinct CDR3 sequences, about a third of them found once; the top ten carry 50%. The sequencing input was blood, either unsorted or a sorted T cell fraction (not recorded which). The receptors derive from a human donor who was either an allogeneic HSCT recipient or a stem cell or donor lymphocyte infusion donor (not recorded which). It is not recorded whose cells these are; they may come from a transplant donor.

Only a few counts were recorded for this clonotype. As DNA, the CDR3 is TGTGCCAGCAGACCTTTCGCGAACACCGGGGAGCTGTTTTTT. It yields the protein CASRPFANTGELFF. The chain recombines TRBV6-5 with TRBJ2-2; no reliable D call. V lost 6 bases and J lost 0, with 8 bases in between. Germline loops: CDR1 MNHEY, CDR2 SVGAGI. The CDR3 extends over 14 amino acids.

The chain combines TRBV2 with TRBJ1-6, with D possibly matching TRBD1 (5 bases). There are 14 residues in the CDR3. Looked up from germline, CDR1 is SNHLY and CDR2 is FYNNEI. V was trimmed by 1 base and J by 10 bases, leaving 11 bases between them. The CDR3 region has the DNA TGTGCCAGCAGTGAAGTCGGGGGATCCTCACCCCTCCACTTT. Amino acids: CASSEVGGSSPLHF.

The chain combines TRBV5-1 with TRBJ2-2; 7 bases line up with TRBD2. This CDR3 is built from 15 residues. After removal of 3 bases from V and 2 bases from J, the junction contained 4 bases not matched to a gene. Germline CDR1 and CDR2: SGHRS and YFSETQ. Here the CDR3 DNA reads TGCGCCAGCAGCTCCCGAGCGGGAAACACCGGGGAGCTGTTTTTT. It yields the protein CASSSRAGNTGELFF.

V gene TRBV7-9 combines with J gene TRBJ2-5; TRBD2 matches at 11 bases. Germline values: CDR1 SEHNR, CDR2 FQNEAQ (reference sequence). The CDR3 has 19 amino acids. With V trimmed by 2 bases and J by 2 bases, 13 bases remained unmatched. The CDR3 nucleotides read TGTGCCAGCAGCTTATTAACCGGGACTAGCGGAGCATTTCAAGAGACCCAGTACTTC. Its translation: CASSLLTGTSGAFQETQYF.

This clonotype came up a few times. At one of its ends the junction is not consistent with the germline gene, which may arise from a read error. This chain links TRBV6-5 with TRBJ1-1; 7 bases map to TRBD1. There are 16 residues in the CDR3. The germline V gene encodes CDR1 MNHEY and CDR2 SVGAGI. CDR3 in DNA: TGTGCCAGCAGTCCCCGGGCAGGGGGAAAGAACAATGAAGCTTTCTTT. This sequence encodes CASSPRAGGKNNEAFF.

The CDR3 coding sequence is TGCGCCAGCAGCTTGGGCACAGGGGGATCACCCCTCCACTTT. Its translation: CASSLGTGGSPLHF. The chain is built from TRBV5-1 and TRBJ1-6, with 8 bases that match TRBD1. The V segment lost 0 bases and the J segment 10 bases; nucleotides outside the gene matches: 3. CDR1 and CDR2 from the germline V gene are SGHRS and YFSETQ. The length of the CDR3 is 14 residues.

The chain joins TRBV7-8 to TRBJ2-3, with D unresolved. CDR1 and CDR2 (germline): SGHVS, FQNEAQ. The V end was cut by 5 bases, the J end by 2 bases, with 14 bases between. The CDR3 has 15 residues. The DNA of the CDR3 is TGTGCCAGCAGCCCCCTTGGCGGAACCACAGATACGCAGTATTTT. Protein: CASSPLGGTTDTQYF.

The chain is built from TRBV2 and TRBJ2-5, with D possibly being TRBD1 (6 bases). Trimming removed 4 bases from V and 5 bases from J, with 17 bases in between. Germline V gives CDR1 SNHLY, CDR2 FYNNEI. This CDR3 has 15 residues. Here the CDR3 reads CASSVDNLGGETQYF. CDR3 sequence (DNA): TGTGCCAGCAGTGTGGACAACCTTGGGGGCGAGACCCAGTACTTC. The complete variable domain, with remaining parts taken from reference TRBV2 and TRBJ2-5, reads EPEVTQTPSHQVTQMGQEVILRCVPISNHLYFYWYRQILGQKVEFLVSFYNNEISEKSEIFDDQFSVERPDGSNFTLKIRSTKLEDSAMYFCASSVDNLGGETQYFGPGTRLLVL.

The gene calls are TRBV27 and TRBJ1-6; tentatively, D is TRBD1 (6 bases). From germline, CDR1 is MNHEY and CDR2 SMNVEV (reference sequence). Trimming took off 5 bases at V and 7 bases at J, with 15 bases between the two ends. The CDR3 contains 15 residues. The CDR3 DNA sequence: TGTGCCAGCAGTCCATTAGGGGGGGAAAATTCACCCCTCCACTTT. This codes for CASSPLGGENSPLHF.

The table lists this clonotype with a few counts. V usage is TRBV9 and J usage is TRBJ1-4; D is ambiguous. Germline CDR1 SGDLS, CDR2 YYNGEE. CDR3 length: 12 amino acids. V lost 3 bases and J lost 7, with 7 bases in between. CDR3 region: CASSGPLEKLFF. The CDR3 DNA sequence: TGTGCCAGCAGCGGGCCCCTTGAAAAACTGTTTTTT.

The chain joins TRBV16 to TRBJ1-2, with a possible D match to TRBD1 (5 bases). The germline V and J ends were trimmed by 1 base and 8 bases, with 14 bases remaining between them. The CDR3 has 14 residues. Germline CDR1 and CDR2: KGHSY and FQNENV. CDR3 residues: CASSQLPGPRGYTF. CDR3 nucleotide sequence: TGTGCCAGCAGCCAATTGCCAGGGCCCAGAGGCTACACCTTC.

A few counts support this clonotype. CDR3 loop: CASSSSGGAHEQFF. For the CDR3, the DNA is TGTGCCAGCAGTAGTAGCGGGGGGGCCCATGAGCAGTTCTTC. V usage is TRBV12-3 or TRBV12-4 and J usage is TRBJ2-1, with 11 bases matching TRBD2. The CDR3 is 14 amino acids. The V segment lost 5 bases and the J segment 8 bases; nucleotides outside the gene matches: 5.

The chain links TRBV6-6 to TRBJ1-1; 7 nucleotides agree with TRBD1. The trim removed 5 bases at V and 3 bases at J, leaving 6 bases unmatched. The CDR3 covers 14 residues. Germline CDR1 reads MNHNY; CDR2 reads SVGAGI (reference sequence). For the CDR3, the DNA is TGTGCCAGCAGTACGACAGGGAGGGACACTGAAGCTTTCTTT. Translated, it gives CASSTTGRDTEAFF.

This clonotype was counted only a few times. The rearrangement joins TRBV12-3 or TRBV12-4 to TRBJ1-1; D call uncertain. The CDR3 runs to 12 residues. The V and J ends lost 7 bases and 3 bases respectively, with 9 bases between them. The CDR3 is CASTLGYTEAFF. In DNA form, the CDR3 reads TGTGCCAGCACCCTAGGGTACACTGAAGCTTTCTTT.

The V call is TRBV20-1, the J call TRBJ2-2; D gene uncertain. Germline V gives CDR1 DFQATT, CDR2 SNEGSKA (reference sequence). The V and J ends lost 0 bases and 0 bases respectively, with 14 bases between them. This CDR3 is 17 amino acids long. For the CDR3, the DNA is TGCAGTGCTAGAGATCATAAGACAATCGCGAACACCGGGGAGCTGTTTTTT. Its protein is CSARDHKTIANTGELFF.

This clonotype came up once. The V call is TRBV6-6, the J call TRBJ2-3; 7 nucleotides line up with TRBD1. V lost 2 bases, J lost 3 bases, and 11 bases stayed unmatched. Germline CDR1 and CDR2: MNHNY and SVGAGI (reference sequence). The CDR3 is 17 amino acids. The chain's CDR3 is CASSYPNRGVGTDTQYF. For the CDR3, the DNA is TGTGCCAGCAGTTACCCTAACAGGGGTGTGGGTACAGATACGCAGTATTTT.